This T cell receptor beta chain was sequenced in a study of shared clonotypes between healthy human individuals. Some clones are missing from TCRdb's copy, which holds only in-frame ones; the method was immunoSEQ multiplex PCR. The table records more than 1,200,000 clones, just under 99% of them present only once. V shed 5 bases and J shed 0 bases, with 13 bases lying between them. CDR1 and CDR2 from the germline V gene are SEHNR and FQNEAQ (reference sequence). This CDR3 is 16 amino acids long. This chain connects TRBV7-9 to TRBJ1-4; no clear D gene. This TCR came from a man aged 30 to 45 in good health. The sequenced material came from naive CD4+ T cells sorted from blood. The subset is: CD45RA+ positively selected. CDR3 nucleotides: TGTGCCAGCAGCCCAGATCGGCGACCAACTAATGAAAAACTGTTTTTT. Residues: CASSPDRRPTNEKLFF. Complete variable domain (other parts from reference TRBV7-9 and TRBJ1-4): DTGVSQNPRHKITKRGQNVTFRCDPISEHNRLYWYRQTLGQGPEFLTYFQNEAQLEKSRLLSDRFSAERPKGSFSTLEIQRTEQGDSAMYLCASSPDRRPTNEKLFFGSGTQLSVL.